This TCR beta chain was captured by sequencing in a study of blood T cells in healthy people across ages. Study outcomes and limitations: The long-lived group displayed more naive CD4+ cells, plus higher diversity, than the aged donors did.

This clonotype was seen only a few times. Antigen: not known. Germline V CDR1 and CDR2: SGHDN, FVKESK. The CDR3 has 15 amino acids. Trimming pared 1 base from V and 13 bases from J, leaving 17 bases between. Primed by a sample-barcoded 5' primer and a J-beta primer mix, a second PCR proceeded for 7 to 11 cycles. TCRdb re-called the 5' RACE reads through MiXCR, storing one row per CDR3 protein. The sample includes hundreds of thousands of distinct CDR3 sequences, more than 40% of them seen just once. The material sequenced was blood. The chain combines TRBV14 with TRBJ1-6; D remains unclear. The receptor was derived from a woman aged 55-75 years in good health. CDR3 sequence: CASSQGGSRTQPLHF. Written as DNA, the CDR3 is TGTGCCAGCAGCCAAGGGGGTTCGAGGACTCAGCCCCTCCACTTT.